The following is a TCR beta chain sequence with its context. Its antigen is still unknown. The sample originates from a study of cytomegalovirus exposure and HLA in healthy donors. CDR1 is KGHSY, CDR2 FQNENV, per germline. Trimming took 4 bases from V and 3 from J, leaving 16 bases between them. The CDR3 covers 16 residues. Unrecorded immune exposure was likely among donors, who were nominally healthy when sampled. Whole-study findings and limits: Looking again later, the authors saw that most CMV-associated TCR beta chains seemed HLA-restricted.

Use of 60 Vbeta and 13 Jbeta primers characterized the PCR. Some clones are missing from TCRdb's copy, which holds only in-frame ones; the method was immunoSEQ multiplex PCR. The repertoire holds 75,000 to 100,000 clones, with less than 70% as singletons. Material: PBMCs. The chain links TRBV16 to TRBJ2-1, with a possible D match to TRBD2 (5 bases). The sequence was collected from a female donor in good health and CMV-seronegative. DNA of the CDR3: TGTGCCAGCAGCCGACCGACTGGAGGAGGCTACAATGAGCAGTTCTTC. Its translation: CASSRPTGGGYNEQFF.